The 16 T cell receptor beta chains in this list originate from one sample, sequenced in a study of blood T cells in healthy people across ages. A sample-barcoded 5' primer and a J-beta primer mix were used in a second PCR of about 7 to 12 cycles. TCRdb redid the calling of the 5' RACE reads with MiXCR, one entry per CDR3 protein. This table has about 1,500,000 distinct CDR3 sequences, 28% appearing once. Sequences were obtained from blood. Source of these receptors: a woman in her 30s in good health.

The chain has TRBV15 and TRBJ1-5; the D is unclear. This CDR3 is 13 amino acids long. Looked up from germline, CDR1 is LNHNV and CDR2 is YYDKDF (reference sequence). V dropped 3 bases and J dropped 5 bases, with 8 bases sitting between them. The CDR3 nucleotides read TGTGCCACCAGCAGGGGCCTAGATCAGCCCCAGCATTTT. This sequence encodes CATSRGLDQPQHF.

The chain is built from TRBV20-1 and TRBJ2-3; D not resolved. Germline V lookup: CDR1 DFQATT, CDR2 SNEGSKA (reference sequence). With 5 bases removed from V and 1 base from J, the gap between germline ends came to 13 bases. The CDR3 is made up of 14 amino acids. The CDR3: CSADDWEGTDTQYF. The CDR3 DNA is TGCAGTGCTGATGACTGGGAAGGCACAGATACGCAGTATTTT.

This clonotype was seen more than once but under ten times. This chain connects TRBV7-2 to TRBJ1-2; TRBD1 agrees at 8 bases. V shed 0 bases, J shed 4 bases, and the junction held 7 bases outside the gene matches. This CDR3 comprises 16 residues. CDR1 is SGHTA, CDR2 FQGNSA, per germline. CDR3 amino acids: CASSLASQGAIYGYTF. The CDR3 bases are TGTGCCAGCAGCTTAGCGTCCCAGGGGGCGATCTATGGCTACACCTTC.

To note about this clonotype: At one boundary the junction diverges from the germline segment, which might be a read error. The V call is TRBV2, the J call TRBJ2-7; D ambiguous. The V gene's germline CDR1 is SNHLY and CDR2 FYNNEI. The CDR3 totals 14 residues. In DNA, the CDR3 is TGTGCCAACAGTGACTCCGGAACTTCCTACGAGCAGTACTTC. It yields the protein CANSDSGTSYEQYF. The complete variable domain, with remaining parts taken from reference TRBV2 and TRBJ2-7, reads EPEVTQTPSHQVTQMGQEVILRCVPISNHLYFYWYRQILGQKVEFLVSFYNNEISEKSEIFDDQFSVERPDGSNFTLKIRSTKLEDSAMYFCANSDSGTSYEQYFGPGTRLTVT.

This clonotype came up a few times. At one end, the junction sequence differs from germline, possibly due to a read error. This sequence joins TRBV7-9 and TRBJ1-1; weak D call: TRBD1 (6 bases). Germline lookup yields CDR1 SEHNR and CDR2 FQNEAQ (reference sequence). This CDR3 is built from 12 residues. The CDR3 DNA reads as TGTGCCACCAGCAGGGGTGGCACTGAAGCTTTCTTT. It specifies CATSRGGTEAFF. Complete variable domain (other parts from reference TRBV7-9 and TRBJ1-1): DTGVSQNPRHKITKRGQNVTFRCDPISEHNRLYWYRQTLGQGPEFLTYFQNEAQLEKSRLLSDRFSAERPKGSFSTLEIQRTEQGDSAMYLCATSRGGTEAFFGQGTRLTVV.

V usage is TRBV2 and J usage is TRBJ1-2, with a possible D match to TRBD1 (5 bases). The length of the CDR3 is 13 residues. V lost 7 bases and J 0 bases, leaving 9 bases between the germline ends. The germline gives CDR1 SNHLY, CDR2 FYNNEI. The CDR3 nucleotides read TGTGCCAGCAATCCAGGGCCTAACTATGGCTACACCTTC. Translation gives CASNPGPNYGYTF.

The gene calls are TRBV29-1 and TRBJ2-5; 9 nucleotides align to TRBD2. The CDR3 totals 15 residues. CDR1 is SQVTM and CDR2 is ANQGSEA in the germline V gene. The chain's CDR3 is CSVEPPRGGRETQYF. The CDR3 nucleotides are TGCAGTGTCGAGCCTCCGCGGGGGGGCCGAGAGACCCAGTACTTC.

The chain employs TRBV7-2 and TRBJ2-1, with D hard to call. CDR1 is SGHTA, CDR2 FQGNSA, per germline. The V end lost 1 base, the J end lost 5 bases, and 9 bases lay between the germline ends. The CDR3 has 14 amino acids. The CDR3, as DNA: TGTGCCAGCAGCTTAGATCTTGGGGACAATGAGCAGTTCTTC. This translates into CASSLDLGDNEQFF.

This clonotype was seen a single time. A junction end diverges from the germline sequence, so it may reflect a read error. The chain joins TRBV7-9 to TRBJ2-5, with no clear D. The J call is doubtful: the DNA matches TRBJ2-7 better. Germline CDR1 and CDR2: SEHNR and FQNEAQ (reference sequence). The CDR3 length is 14 residues. CDR3 loop: CAGSPRAATYEQYF. CDR3 coding DNA: TGTGCCGGCAGCCCTAGGGCAGCAACCTACGAGCAGTACTTC.

This clonotype was picked up one time. This sequence joins TRBV10-3 and TRBJ1-1, with 8 nucleotides matching TRBD1. Germline trimming cut 5 bases from V and 6 bases from J; bases unmatched to any gene: 11. The CDR3 has 15 amino acids. Germline loops: CDR1 ENHRY, CDR2 SYGVKD. CDR3 DNA: TGTGCCATCAGTAGCCCGGGACAGGCTTCATCTGAAGCTTTCTTT. Its translation is CAISSPGQASSEAFF.

This clonotype came up a few times. CDR3 bases: TGCGCCAGCAGCACGGGACCGATTGCGGGAAATGAGCAGTTCTTC. Its translation is CASSTGPIAGNEQFF. The chain carries TRBV5-1 and TRBJ2-1; a possible D gene is TRBD2 (6 bases). V shed 4 bases and J shed 7 bases, with 18 bases lying between them. Germline V CDR1 and CDR2: SGHRS, YFSETQ. This CDR3 spans 15 amino acids.

This clonotype has a count of ten or more. The chain is built from TRBV24-1 and TRBJ2-1; 7 bases match TRBD2. The V and J ends lost 5 bases and 5 bases, in that order; junction bases with no gene match: 11. The CDR3 totals 16 residues. Germline-derived CDR1 and CDR2 are KGHDR and SFDVKD. CDR3 sequence: CATSAPSGRGDNEQFF. CDR3 DNA: TGTGCCACCAGTGCGCCTAGCGGTAGAGGGGACAATGAGCAGTTCTTC.

The chain uses TRBV27 and TRBJ2-7; 7 bases align to TRBD1. The CDR3 runs 16 residues. Looked up from germline, CDR1 is MNHEY and CDR2 is SMNVEV (reference sequence). The V and J ends lost 3 bases and 2 bases, in that order; junction bases with no gene match: 10. The CDR3 nucleotides read TGTGCCAGCAGTTTGAACCCAACAGGGGAACCCTACGAGCAGTACTTC. It yields the protein CASSLNPTGEPYEQYF.

This rearrangement joins TRBV7-9 to TRBJ1-1; TRBD1 aligns across 7 bases. With V trimmed by 5 bases and J by 1 base, 13 bases remained unmatched. Per germline, CDR1 SEHNR and CDR2 FQNEAQ (reference sequence). This CDR3 is built from 17 residues. CDR3 nucleotides: TGTGCCAGCAGCCCACCGGGACAGCGGAGAGGGAACACTGAAGCTTTCTTT. Protein product: CASSPPGQRRGNTEAFF.

The CDR3 nucleotides read TGTGCCAGCAGCCGATTTCGGGGCGTCACAGATACGCAGTATTTT. It yields the protein CASSRFRGVTDTQYF. The chain is built from TRBV7-9 and TRBJ2-3; perhaps D is TRBD1 or TRBD2 (5 bases each). This CDR3 contains 15 residues. From germline, CDR1 is SEHNR and CDR2 FQNEAQ (reference sequence). Trimming shortened V by 5 bases and J by 2 bases, and 14 bases separated the two germline ends. The variable domain in full, with the rest retrieved from reference TRBV7-9 and TRBJ2-3, is DTGVSQNPRHKITKRGQNVTFRCDPISEHNRLYWYRQTLGQGPEFLTYFQNEAQLEKSRLLSDRFSAERPKGSFSTLEIQRTEQGDSAMYLCASSRFRGVTDTQYFGPGTRLTVL.

About this clonotype: Germline is not matched at one junction end, which may reflect a read error. This chain uses TRBV12-3 or TRBV12-4 with TRBJ2-1, with D perhaps TRBD1 or TRBD2 (5 bases each). The CDR3 extends over 14 amino acids. CDR3 sequence reads: CAGRDRGNYNEQFF. CDR3 sequence (DNA): TGTGCCGGCAGAGACCGGGGCAACTACAATGAGCAGTTCTTC.